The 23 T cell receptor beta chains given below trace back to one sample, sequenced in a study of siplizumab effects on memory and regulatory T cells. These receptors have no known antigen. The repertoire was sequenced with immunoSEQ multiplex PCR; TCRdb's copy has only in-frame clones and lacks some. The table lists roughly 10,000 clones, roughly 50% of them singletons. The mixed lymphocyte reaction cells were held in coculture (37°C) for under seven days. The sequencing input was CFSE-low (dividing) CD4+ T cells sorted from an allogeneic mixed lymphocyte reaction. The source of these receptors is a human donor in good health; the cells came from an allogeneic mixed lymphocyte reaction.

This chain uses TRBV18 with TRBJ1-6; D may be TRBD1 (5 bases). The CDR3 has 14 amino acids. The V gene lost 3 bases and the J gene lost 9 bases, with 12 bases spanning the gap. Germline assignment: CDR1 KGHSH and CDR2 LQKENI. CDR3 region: CASSPNEGRSPLHF. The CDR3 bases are TGTGCCAGCTCACCCAATGAGGGGCGTTCACCCCTCCACTTT.

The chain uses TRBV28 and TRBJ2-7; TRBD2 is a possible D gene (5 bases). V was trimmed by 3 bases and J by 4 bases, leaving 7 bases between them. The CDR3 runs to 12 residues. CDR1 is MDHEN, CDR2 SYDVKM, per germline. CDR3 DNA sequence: TGTGCCAGCAGTTTGACGGGATACGAGCAGTACTTC. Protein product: CASSLTGYEQYF.

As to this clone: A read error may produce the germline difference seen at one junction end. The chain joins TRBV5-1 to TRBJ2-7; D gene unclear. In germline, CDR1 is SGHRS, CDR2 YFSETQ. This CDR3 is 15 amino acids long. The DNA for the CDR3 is TGTGCCAGCAGCTTGGTCGGCGTTTCCTCCTACGAGCAGTACTTC. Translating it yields CASSLVGVSSYEQYF.

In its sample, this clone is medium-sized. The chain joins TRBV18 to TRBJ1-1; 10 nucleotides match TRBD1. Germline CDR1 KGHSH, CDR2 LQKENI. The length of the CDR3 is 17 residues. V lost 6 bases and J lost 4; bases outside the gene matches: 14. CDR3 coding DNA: TGTGCCAGCTCCCAAACCGGGACAGGGGAGGGAGGCACTGAAGCTTTCTTT. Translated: CASSQTGTGEGGTEAFF.

CDR3 DNA: TGTGCCAGCAGCCAGGGGATTCGGGGGCGATCCTACGAGCAGTACTTC. This codes for CASSQGIRGRSYEQYF. The gene calls are TRBV4-2 and TRBJ2-7, with D possibly called TRBD1 or TRBD2 (6 bases each). V lost 3 bases to trimming and J lost 1 base, with 16 bases between them. CDR1 is LGHNA, CDR2 YNFKEQ, per germline. The CDR3 is 16 residues long.

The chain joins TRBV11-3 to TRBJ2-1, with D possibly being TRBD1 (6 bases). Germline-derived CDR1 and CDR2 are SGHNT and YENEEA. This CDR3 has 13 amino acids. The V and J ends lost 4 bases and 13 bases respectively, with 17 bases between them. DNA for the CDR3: TGTGCCAGCAGCTCCTACGCCGGGACACCCCAGTTCTTC. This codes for CASSSYAGTPQFF.

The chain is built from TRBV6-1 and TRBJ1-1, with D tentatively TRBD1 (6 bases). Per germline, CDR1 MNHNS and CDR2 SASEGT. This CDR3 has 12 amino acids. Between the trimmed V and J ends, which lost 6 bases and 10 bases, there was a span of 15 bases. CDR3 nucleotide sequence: TGTGCCAGCAGAGAGGGACATCTGGGAGCTTTCTTT. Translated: CASREGHLGAFF.

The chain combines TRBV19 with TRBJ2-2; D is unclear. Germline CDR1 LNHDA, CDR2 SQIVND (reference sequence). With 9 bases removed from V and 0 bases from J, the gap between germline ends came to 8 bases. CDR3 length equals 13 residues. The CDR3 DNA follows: TGTGCCAGCATCAAGGCGAACACCGGGGAGCTGTTTTTT. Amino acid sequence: CASIKANTGELFF.

The CDR3 bases are TGTGCCAGCAGCCACCCCGGCCATGGCTACACCTTC. This encodes CASSHPGHGYTF. The chain recombines TRBV11-2 with TRBJ1-2, with unresolved D. The V gene's germline CDR1 is SGHAT and CDR2 FQNNGV. V was clipped by 5 bases and J by 6 bases, with 10 bases between them. CDR3 length: 12 amino acids.

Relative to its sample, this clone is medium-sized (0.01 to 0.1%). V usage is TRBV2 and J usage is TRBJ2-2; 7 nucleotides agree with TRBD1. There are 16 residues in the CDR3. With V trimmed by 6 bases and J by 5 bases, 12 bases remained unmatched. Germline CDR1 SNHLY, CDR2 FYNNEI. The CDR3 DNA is TGTGCCAGCAGACGACAGGGCTCCGGAGGTACCGGGGAGCTGTTTTTT. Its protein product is CASRRQGSGGTGELFF.

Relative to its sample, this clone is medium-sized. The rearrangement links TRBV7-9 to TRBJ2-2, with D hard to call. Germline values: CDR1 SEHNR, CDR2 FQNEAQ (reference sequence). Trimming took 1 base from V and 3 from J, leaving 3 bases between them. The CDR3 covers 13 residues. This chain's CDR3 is CASSLEHTGELFF. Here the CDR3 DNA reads TGTGCCAGCAGCTTAGAACACACCGGGGAGCTGTTTTTT.

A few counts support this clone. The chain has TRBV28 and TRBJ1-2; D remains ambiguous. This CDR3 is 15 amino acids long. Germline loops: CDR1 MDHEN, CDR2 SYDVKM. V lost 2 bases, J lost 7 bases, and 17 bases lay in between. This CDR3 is CASSLEGRRSVGYTF. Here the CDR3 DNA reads TGTGCCAGCAGTTTAGAAGGACGGAGGTCGGTTGGCTACACCTTC.

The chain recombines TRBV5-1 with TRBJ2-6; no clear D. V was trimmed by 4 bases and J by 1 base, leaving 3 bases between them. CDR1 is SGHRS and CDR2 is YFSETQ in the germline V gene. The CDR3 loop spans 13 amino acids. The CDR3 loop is CASSPSGANVLTF. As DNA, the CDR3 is TGCGCCAGCAGCCCTTCTGGGGCCAACGTCCTGACTTTC.

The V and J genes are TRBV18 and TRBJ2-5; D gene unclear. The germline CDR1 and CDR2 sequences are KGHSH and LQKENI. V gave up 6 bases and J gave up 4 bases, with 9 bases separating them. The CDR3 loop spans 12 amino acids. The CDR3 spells CASSLATETQYF. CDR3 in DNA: TGTGCCAGCTCGTTAGCAACAGAGACCCAGTACTTC.

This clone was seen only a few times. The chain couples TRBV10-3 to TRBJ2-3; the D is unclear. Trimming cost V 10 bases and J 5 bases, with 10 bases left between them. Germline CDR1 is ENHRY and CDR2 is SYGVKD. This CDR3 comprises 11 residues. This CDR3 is CATELRDTQYF. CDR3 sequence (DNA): TGTGCCACGGAACTCCGAGATACGCAGTATTTT.

The CDR3 coding sequence is TGCAGTGCTAGAAGAGAGTACGAGCAGTACTTC. Protein sequence: CSARREYEQYF. V and J are TRBV20-1 and TRBJ2-7; D is unclear. V was shortened by 2 bases and J by 4 bases, with 6 bases between the two germline ends. The germline CDR1 and CDR2 sequences are DFQATT and SNEGSKA (reference sequence). The length of the CDR3 is 11 residues.

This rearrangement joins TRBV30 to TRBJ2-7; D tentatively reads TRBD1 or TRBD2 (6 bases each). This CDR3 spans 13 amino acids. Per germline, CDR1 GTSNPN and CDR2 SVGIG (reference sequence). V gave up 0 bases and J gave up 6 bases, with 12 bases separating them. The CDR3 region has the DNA TGTGCCTGGAGTGTACGACAGGAGGGCGAGCAGTACTTC. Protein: CAWSVRQEGEQYF.

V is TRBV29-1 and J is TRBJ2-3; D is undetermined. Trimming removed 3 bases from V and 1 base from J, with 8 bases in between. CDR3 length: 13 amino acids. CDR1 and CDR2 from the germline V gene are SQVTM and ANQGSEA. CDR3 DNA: TGCAGCGTTGATAAGATTGGCACAGATACGCAGTATTTT. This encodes CSVDKIGTDTQYF.

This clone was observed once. The CDR3: CASSLGHPTDTQYF. CDR3 sequence (DNA): TGTGCCAGCAGCTTAGGGCACCCCACAGATACGCAGTATTTT. The genes are TRBV7-2 and TRBJ2-3, with unresolved D. CDR1 and CDR2 (germline): SGHTA, FQGNSA. V was pared by 1 base and J by 2 bases, with 7 bases between. The CDR3 contains 14 residues.

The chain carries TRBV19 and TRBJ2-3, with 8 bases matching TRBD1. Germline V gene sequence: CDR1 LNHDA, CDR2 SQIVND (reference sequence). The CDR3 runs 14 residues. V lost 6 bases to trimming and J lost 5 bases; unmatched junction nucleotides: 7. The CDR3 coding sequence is TGTGCCAGTAGAGAAACAGGGGGAAGAGATACGCAGTATTTT. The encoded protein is CASRETGGRDTQYF. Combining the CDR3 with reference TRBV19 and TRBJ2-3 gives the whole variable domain DGGITQSPKYLFRKEGQNVTLSCEQNLNHDAMYWYRQDPGQGLRLIYYSQIVNDFQKGDIAEGYSVSREKKESFPLTVTSAQKNPTAFYLCASRETGGRDTQYFGPGTRLTVL.

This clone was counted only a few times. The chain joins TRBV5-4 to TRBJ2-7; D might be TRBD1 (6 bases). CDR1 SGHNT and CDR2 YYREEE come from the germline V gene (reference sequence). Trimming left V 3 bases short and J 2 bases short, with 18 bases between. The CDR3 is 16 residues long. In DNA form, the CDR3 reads TGTGCCAGCAGCTATACCACAACAGGGTTGGCCTACGAGCAGTACTTC. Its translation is CASSYTTTGLAYEQYF.

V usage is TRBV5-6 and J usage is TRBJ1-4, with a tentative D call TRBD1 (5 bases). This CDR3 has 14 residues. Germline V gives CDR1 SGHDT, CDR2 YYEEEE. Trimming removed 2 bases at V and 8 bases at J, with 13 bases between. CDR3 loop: CASSFLLGVEKLFF. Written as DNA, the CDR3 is TGTGCCAGCAGCTTCCTTTTGGGGGTGGAAAAACTGTTTTTT.

For the CDR3, the DNA is TGTGCCAGCAGCACCGCTAGCGGGGTTTACAATGAGCAGTTCTTC. This gives the protein CASSTASGVYNEQFF. The chain joins TRBV7-9 to TRBJ2-1; 9 bases agree with TRBD2. The CDR3 extends over 15 amino acids. Germline-derived CDR1 and CDR2 are SEHNR and FQNEAQ (reference sequence). Trimming removed 5 bases from V and 4 bases from J; junction bases left unmatched: 6.